This T cell receptor (beta chain) appears in the sequencing data of a study of blood T cell repertoires in COVID-19. Those enrolled, adults aged 18 to 89 years, came from 24 US areas. TCRdb's copy holds only in-frame clones and misses some; the assay was immunoSEQ multiplex PCR. The sample has about 180,000 clones, around 88% seen once; the top ten hold 7% to 10%. The CDR3 length is 11 residues. The chain recombines TRBV12-2 with TRBJ1-1. TRBV12-2 is labeled a pseudogene. The specimen was PBMCs or T cells enriched from blood (not recorded which). The clonotype originates from a woman aged 25 to 39 who had recovered from COVID-19. In DNA form, the CDR3 reads TGTGCAAGTCGAATCGATCGGTTATCTTTCTTT. Protein: CASRIDRLSFF.